This is a list of T cell receptor beta chains from one sample in a study of CD8 T cells in ankylosing spondylitis. TCRdb itself ran the 5' RACE reads through MiXCR, one entry per CDR3 protein. Counted here are roughly 700,000 distinct CDR3 sequences, 15% to 20% occurring once; the ten biggest clones make up under 20%. Sequenced input: blood, either unsorted or a sorted T cell fraction (not recorded which). These receptors were taken from a male donor with ankylosing spondylitis. Both conserved end residues are part of each CDR3. D genes are given only for firm matches. Only part of the rows carry a size: once, few, many, or a class if the clone is expanded.

cdr3_nt cdr3_aa v_call clone_size d_call j_call
TGCGCCAGCAGCAGAGCGGGACTCCGAAGGGCTGAAGCTTTCTTT CASSRAGLRRAEAFF TRBV5-1 few - TRBJ1-1
TGTGCCAGCAGGTGGGACAGCAGCACAGATACGCAGTATTTT CASRWDSSTDTQYF TRBV6-1 - TRBD1 TRBJ2-3
TGCGCCAGCAGGGGGGAAGGGGGCAGGTCCTACAATGAGCAGTTCTTC CASRGEGGRSYNEQFF TRBV10-2 few TRBD1 TRBJ2-1
TGTGCCTGGAATCTTTACGGGTCGTACGAGCAGTACTTC CAWNLYGSYEQYF TRBV30 - - TRBJ2-7
TGTGCCTGGAGGGATTGGGACGCGAACACTGAAGCTTTCTTT CAWRDWDANTEAFF TRBV30 few - TRBJ1-1
TGCAGTGCTAGCGAGACAGGAGTAAGCAATCAGCCCCAGCATTTT CSASETGVSNQPQHF TRBV20-1 - - TRBJ1-5
TGTGCCAGCAGCCGACAGGGGAGTAGCACCGGGGAGCTGTTTTTT CASSRQGSSTGELFF TRBV7-9 few TRBD1 TRBJ2-2
TGTGCGGGGACTAGCGGGAGCTCCCCCTACGAGCAGTACTTC CAGTSGSSPYEQYF TRBV28 few TRBD2 TRBJ2-7
TGTGCCAGCAGCCCGATTCCGGGGACTAGCATAACCCTAAGCTCCTACGAGCAGTACTTC CASSPIPGTSITLSSYEQYF TRBV6-2/TRBV6-3 - TRBD2 TRBJ2-7
TGTGCCAGCAGCTCCGGGACAGGAGGCTCCTACGAGCAGTACTTC CASSSGTGGSYEQYF TRBV7-9 few TRBD1 TRBJ2-7
TGTGCCAGCAGTTCCCGGGACATTGAAGCTTTCTTT CASSSRDIEAFF TRBV2 - - TRBJ1-1
TGTGCCTGGAGTGTATTCCGAAAGTGGGACATCACCGGGGAGCTGTTTTTT CAWSVFRKWDITGELFF TRBV30 few - TRBJ2-2
TGTGCCAGCAGCAAGGGGACGATGAACACCGGGGAGCTGTTTTTT CASSKGTMNTGELFF TRBV11-2 - - TRBJ2-2
TGTGCCAGCAGGGACAGATACACTGAAGCTTTCTTT CASRDRYTEAFF TRBV12-3/TRBV12-4 - - TRBJ1-1
TGTGCCAGCGGTCCTACGGGGACAGGGGTGGCTTTCTTT CASGPTGTGVAFF TRBV27 - TRBD1 TRBJ1-1
TGTGCCACCAGTGAAACTAGCGGAGTCTACAATGAGCAGTTCTTC CATSETSGVYNEQFF TRBV24-1 few TRBD2 TRBJ2-1
TGTGCCACCAGTGCAAACGGGGGGCAGTTCTTC CATSANGGQFF TRBV24-1 few - TRBJ2-1
TGCAGTGCTAGGGCCCCAATGTCCTACGAGCAGTACTTC CSARAPMSYEQYF TRBV20-1 few - TRBJ2-7
TGTGCCAGCAGCTTAGGCCGGTGGAACGAGCAGTACTTC CASSLGRWNEQYF TRBV13 - - TRBJ2-7
TGTGCCAGCAGAGCCGGGACAGGGGCAACTAATGAAAAACTGTTTTTT CASRAGTGATNEKLFF TRBV28 few TRBD1 TRBJ1-4
TGCGCCAGCAGCTTGAAAGGAGCCACTGAAGCTTTCTTT CASSLKGATEAFF TRBV5-1 few - TRBJ1-1
TGTGCCAGCAGTCCAAAAATTTCGGCGACGGCCCCCTTTGAAGCTTTCTTT CASSPKISATAPFEAFF TRBV4-2 few - TRBJ1-1
TGCGCCAGCAGCCTGGAGGGGGCACGGCGCACTGAAGCTTTCTTT CASSLEGARRTEAFF TRBV5-1 few TRBD1 TRBJ1-1
TGTGCCAGCAGCGCGGGACAGGGAAGGGTTCAGCCCCAGCATTTT CASSAGQGRVQPQHF TRBV2 - TRBD1 TRBJ1-5
TGTGCCACCAGTGATGCCGTAACTAGGGGGGGATACAATGAGCAGTTCTTC CATSDAVTRGGYNEQFF TRBV24-1 - - TRBJ2-1
TGTGCCAGCAGTTGGGACACCACAGGGCCCCAGTACTTC CASSWDTTGPQYF TRBV27 few - TRBJ2-5
TGCAGCGATCGGGGCATGAACACTGAAGCTTTCTTT CSDRGMNTEAFF TRBV29-1 many - TRBJ1-1
TGCAGTGCTGCGCCGGCCGGGGGCTTCACAGATACGCAGTATTTT CSAAPAGGFTDTQYF TRBV20-1 few - TRBJ2-3
TGTGCCAGCAGCGCCCTAGCAGATACGCAGTATTTT CASSALADTQYF TRBV7-9 few - TRBJ2-3
TGTGCCAGCAGTCCCCGGACCGCAACGGAGACCCAGTACTTC CASSPRTATETQYF TRBV27 - - TRBJ2-5
TGCGCCAGCAGCTTGGATACAGGGGGCACCGGGGAGCTGTTTTTT CASSLDTGGTGELFF TRBV5-1 few TRBD1 TRBJ2-2
TGCGCCAGCGGCTACGGGGGTTCGGAGACCCAGTACTTC CASGYGGSETQYF TRBV5-1 - - TRBJ2-5
TGCAGTGCTAGAGATCTTAGACAGGGTGTTGGGGCTGGCTACACCTTC CSARDLRQGVGAGYTF TRBV20-1 - TRBD1 TRBJ1-2
TGTGCCAGTAGTGGCCGAATGGGGAAGTACGGAATGAACACTGAAGCTTTCTTT CASSGRMGKYGMNTEAFF TRBV19 - - TRBJ1-1
TGTGCCAGCAGCCCGGTGGCAGGGGGCTACTATGGCTACACCTTC CASSPVAGGYYGYTF TRBV7-9 few TRBD1 TRBJ1-2
TGTGCCACCAGTGATAGCGGGGACACAGATACGCAGTATTTT CATSDSGDTDTQYF TRBV24-1 - TRBD2 TRBJ2-3
TGCGCCAGCAGCCCCCTCAGGGAGGCCTCTGGAAACACCATATATTTT CASSPLREASGNTIYF TRBV5-1 - - TRBJ1-3
TGTGCCAGCAGCTTAGCTGTGGGTGGAAACATTCAGTACTTC CASSLAVGGNIQYF TRBV7-8 - - TRBJ2-4
TGCGCCAGCAGCCCCGGGACAGGGGCCCATGGCTACACCTTC CASSPGTGAHGYTF TRBV5-1 few TRBD1 TRBJ1-2
TGTGCCAGCAGCCCAGGGGACAGAACCACCGGGGAGCTGTTTTTT CASSPGDRTTGELFF TRBV7-8 - TRBD1 TRBJ2-2
TGTGCCAGCAGGCAGACAGGGGGCGCCGCTGAAGCTTTCTTT CASRQTGGAAEAFF TRBV27 - TRBD1 TRBJ1-1
TGTGCCAGTAGTACCCCCTTGACTGACTCCTACAATGAGCAGTTCTTC CASSTPLTDSYNEQFF TRBV19 few - TRBJ2-1
TGTGCCTGGAGTCAATTGATGACAAACTATGGCTACACCTTC CAWSQLMTNYGYTF TRBV30 once - TRBJ1-2
TGCAGCGCCGGGTCCCAGAACACTGAAGCTTTCTTT CSAGSQNTEAFF TRBV29-1 - - TRBJ1-1
TGTGCCAGCAGCGTAGGTTCCGGCCCGGATTCACCCCTCCACTTT CASSVGSGPDSPLHF TRBV9 - - TRBJ1-6
TGTGCCAGCAGCTTAAACAGGGAAAACACCGGGGAGCTGTTTTTT CASSLNRENTGELFF TRBV7-9 few - TRBJ2-2
TGTGCCAGCACGGACCCCATGGGACAGGGGAACACTGAAGCTTTCTTT CASTDPMGQGNTEAFF TRBV6-2/TRBV6-3 - TRBD1 TRBJ1-1
TGTGCCAGCAGCTACAAGACTAGCGGGGGGGCGGGGACAGATACGCAGTATTTT CASSYKTSGGAGTDTQYF TRBV11-2 few TRBD2 TRBJ2-3
TGCGCCAGCAACTTGACAGATACGCAGTATTTT CASNLTDTQYF TRBV5-1 few - TRBJ2-3
TGTGCCAGCGGAGCCGAGGGGGATTCACCCCTCCACTTT CASGAEGDSPLHF TRBV25-1 - - TRBJ1-6
TGTGCCAGCAGCCAAACTCCTAGTCGCTCCTACGAGCAGTACTTC CASSQTPSRSYEQYF TRBV7-2 few - TRBJ2-7
TGTGCCAGCAGTTTTGTCAGGGGGCTTACAGATACGCAGTATTTT CASSFVRGLTDTQYF TRBV27 - TRBD1 TRBJ2-3
TGCAGTGCTAGAGATGACCGGACAGGGTCTTACGAGCAGTACTTC CSARDDRTGSYEQYF TRBV20-1 many TRBD1 TRBJ2-7
TGCGCCAGCAGCCAAGGACTAGCGGGGGGCAGGTCCTACAATGAGCAGTTCTTC CASSQGLAGGRSYNEQFF TRBV4-1 few TRBD2 TRBJ2-1
TGCGCCAGCAGGACAGAGGGAGAGACCCAGTACTTC CASRTEGETQYF TRBV5-1 few - TRBJ2-5